This T cell receptor (beta chain) originates from a study of cytomegalovirus exposure and HLA in healthy donors. Donors counted as nominally healthy when sampled, yet unrecorded immune exposures were likely. In the PCR, 60 Vbeta and 13 Jbeta primers were used. The protocol was immunoSEQ multiplex PCR, while the TCRdb copy is restricted to in-frame clones and leaves out a portion. The table shows roughly 190,000 clones, with around 86% occurring only once. V lost 5 bases and J lost 5, with 11 bases in between. The CDR3 extends over 13 amino acids. CDR1 and CDR2 from the germline V gene are SGHTA and FQGNSA.

This TCR was sampled from a woman between 18 and 29 years old in good health and CMV-seronegative. The genes are TRBV7-2 and TRBJ2-3; TRBD2 is a possible D gene (6 bases). What was sequenced was PBMCs. For the CDR3, the DNA is TGTGCCAGCAGCCGGGGACTTATAGATACGCAGTATTTT. Protein sequence: CASSRGLIDTQYF.